These 24 T cell receptor beta chains were all obtained from the same sample, sequenced in a study of blood T cell repertoires in COVID-19 (TCRdb year 2020). Libraries were constructed by the immunoSEQ multiplex PCR assay. TCRdb obtained this table from immuneACCESS and retained in-frame rearrangements with V and J assigned. These tables miss some clones; where compared with another copy, unresolved V genes account for less than half of the shortfall, and the remainder is unexplained. The sample includes 39,000 or so clones, with 65% to 85% observed a single time. Clones ranked in the top ten supply around 42% of the sample. The source material was peripheral blood. These receptors all come from a woman aged 80 or older with active or convalescent COVID-19.

The chain carries TRBV11-2 and TRBJ2-3; D may be TRBD2 (7 bases). This CDR3 spans 14 amino acids. Germline assignment: CDR1 SGHAT and CDR2 FQNNGV. V dropped 3 bases and J dropped 5 bases, with 12 bases sitting between them. For the CDR3, the DNA is TGTGCCAGCAGCTTCAGGGAGGGGGTAGATACGCAGTATTTT. Translation gives CASSFREGVDTQYF.

This chain uses TRBV28 with TRBJ1-1; 7 nucleotides match TRBD1. Germline CDR1 and CDR2: MDHEN and SYDVKM. The CDR3 length is 15 residues. The ends lost 6 bases at V and 3 bases at J; junction bases unmatched: 10. CDR3: CASRYYGQGDTEAFF. Written as DNA, the CDR3 is TGTGCCAGCAGATACTATGGGCAGGGGGACACTGAAGCTTTCTTT. The full variable domain, with the rest looked up from reference TRBV28 and TRBJ1-1, is DVKVTQSSRYLVKRTGEKVFLECVQDMDHENMFWYRQDPGLGLRLIYFSYDVKMKEKGDIPEGYSVSREKKERFSLILESASTNQTSMYLCASRYYGQGDTEAFFGQGTRLTVV.

This chain joins TRBV5-8 and TRBJ1-1; a weak D match, TRBD1 (6 bases). V lost 5 bases to trimming and J lost 5 bases, with 10 bases between them. CDR1 and CDR2 from the germline V gene are SGHTS and YDEGEE. The CDR3 spans 12 residues. For the CDR3, the DNA is TGTGCCAGCAGGCAGGGGTTGACTGAAGCTTTCTTT. It translates to CASRQGLTEAFF.

The chain has TRBV6-5 and TRBJ2-7; TRBD1 agrees at 7 bases. The CDR3 contains 14 residues. V gave up 6 bases and J gave up 3 bases; unmatched junction bases: 8. The germline V gene has CDR1 MNHEY and CDR2 SVGAGI. The DNA of the CDR3 is TGTGCCAGCAGACCGGGACAGACAAACTACGAGCAGTACTTC. This sequence encodes CASRPGQTNYEQYF.

V gene TRBV7-3 combines with J gene TRBJ2-2; D gene uncertain. Germline lookup yields CDR1 SGHTA and CDR2 FQGTGA. The CDR3 consists of 13 residues. Trimming stripped 2 bases from V and 4 bases from J, with 5 bases between. The DNA of the CDR3 is TGTGCCAGCAGCTTATCGGGCACCGGGGAGCTGTTTTTT. Amino acid sequence: CASSLSGTGELFF.

J is TRBJ2-7 and V is TRBV19; 9 positions agree with TRBD2. The CDR3 totals 14 residues. Germline V gene sequence: CDR1 LNHDA, CDR2 SQIVND (reference sequence). J gave up 3 bases and V 8 bases, and 8 bases lay outside the gene matches. The CDR3 here is CASREQAGGYEQYF. The CDR3 region has the DNA TGTGCCAGTCGAGAACAAGCGGGAGGCTACGAGCAGTACTTC.

This chain joins TRBV4-3 and TRBJ1-3, with D unresolved. The CDR3 totals 16 residues. In germline, CDR1 is LGHNA, CDR2 YSLEER. The V end was cut by 0 bases, the J end by 4 bases, with 13 bases between. The CDR3 bases are TGCGCCAGCAGCCAAGAGGTAACTGGTACGGGAAACACCATATATTTT. Translation gives CASSQEVTGTGNTIYF.

V and J are TRBV6-6 and TRBJ2-2; 7 bases are shared with TRBD1. Germline CDR1 MNHNY, CDR2 SVGAGI (reference sequence). The junction had 4 bases not matched to a gene; V was cut back by 6 bases and J by 3 bases. The CDR3 has 14 amino acids. The CDR3 DNA reads TGTGCCAGCAGCGCGACAGGGTACACCGGGGAGCTGTTTTTT. Translation gives CASSATGYTGELFF.

This clone was counted between two and nine times. The V call is TRBV5-5, the J call TRBJ1-2, with D possibly being TRBD1 (5 bases). The CDR3 runs 14 residues. Germline lookup yields CDR1 SGHKS and CDR2 YYEKEE (reference sequence). V lost 1 base to trimming and J lost 4 bases, with 11 bases between them. CDR3 sequence reads: CASSLMGGFYGYTF. The CDR3 DNA reads TGTGCCAGCAGCTTGATGGGGGGATTCTATGGCTACACCTTC.

The chain is built from TRBV5-1 and TRBJ2-5, with a possible D match to TRBD2 (7 bases). Trimming took off 1 base at V and 4 bases at J, with 17 bases between the two ends. CDR1 and CDR2 (germline): SGHRS, YFSETQ. This CDR3 is 16 amino acids long. The CDR3 DNA follows: TGCGCCAGCAGCTTGTTATCAGGGGAGGGTTTAGAGACCCAGTACTTC. Translation gives CASSLLSGEGLETQYF.

The chain employs TRBV9 and TRBJ1-4; 9 nucleotides align to TRBD1. The germline CDR1 and CDR2 sequences are SGDLS and YYNGEE. The CDR3 runs 15 residues. The ends lost 1 base at V and 8 bases at J; junction bases unmatched: 6. The CDR3 reads CASSVRQGGGEKLFF. CDR3 in DNA: TGTGCCAGCAGCGTAAGACAGGGGGGAGGCGAAAAACTGTTTTTT.

The chain employs TRBV5-1 and TRBJ1-5; D possibly corresponds to TRBD1 (6 bases). V dropped 1 base and J dropped 2 bases, with 7 bases sitting between them. From germline, CDR1 is SGHRS and CDR2 YFSETQ. The CDR3 is 14 amino acids. For the CDR3, the DNA is TGCGCCAGCAGCTTGTCAGGGGGCAATCAGCCCCAGCATTTT. Protein: CASSLSGGNQPQHF. The complete variable domain, with remaining parts taken from reference TRBV5-1 and TRBJ1-5, reads KAGVTQTPRYLIKTRGQQVTLSCSPISGHRSVSWYQQTPGQGLQFLFEYFSETQRNKGNFPGRFSGRQFSNSRSEMNVSTLELGDSALYLCASSLSGGNQPQHFGDGTRLSIL.

The chain links TRBV28 to TRBJ2-5; 9 bases agree with TRBD1. The CDR3 is 13 amino acids. The germline gives CDR1 MDHEN, CDR2 SYDVKM. V was pared by 5 bases and J by 5 bases, with 3 bases of the junction left unmatched. CDR3 sequence reads: CASSTGGQETQYF. In DNA, the CDR3 is TGTGCCAGCAGTACAGGGGGCCAGGAGACCCAGTACTTC. Variable domain in full (rest from reference TRBV28 and TRBJ2-5): DVKVTQSSRYLVKRTGEKVFLECVQDMDHENMFWYRQDPGLGLRLIYFSYDVKMKEKGDIPEGYSVSREKKERFSLILESASTNQTSMYLCASSTGGQETQYFGPGTRLLVL.

This clone was detected a few times. This sequence joins TRBV2 and TRBJ1-4; D not certain. Deletions cut 1 base from V and 0 bases from J, with 15 bases between. The CDR3 is 18 amino acids. Germline V lookup: CDR1 SNHLY, CDR2 FYNNEI. DNA of the CDR3: TGTGCCAGCAGTGAAGTGTTTTCAGGAGGATCAACTAATGAAAAACTGTTTTTT. Protein: CASSEVFSGGSTNEKLFF.

The J gene is TRBJ1-2, the V gene TRBV27; 7 bases line up with TRBD1. V lost 3 bases, J lost 7 bases, and 11 bases stayed unmatched. Germline assignment: CDR1 MNHEY and CDR2 SMNVEV (reference sequence). CDR3 length: 15 residues. The CDR3 sequence: CASSFLTGMGRGYTF. CDR3 nucleotide sequence: TGTGCCAGCAGTTTCTTGACAGGGATGGGTCGTGGCTACACCTTC.

The rearrangement uses TRBV4-2 and TRBJ1-2, with D possibly TRBD1 on 6 matching bases. Trimming stripped 1 base from V and 6 bases from J, with 15 bases between. Germline V lookup: CDR1 LGHNA, CDR2 YNFKEQ. The CDR3 consists of 15 residues. As DNA, the CDR3 is TGTGCCAGCAGCCAAGTTCAGGGACAAGGTCATGGCTACACCTTC. It yields the protein CASSQVQGQGHGYTF.

The rearrangement links TRBV6-2 or TRBV6-3 to TRBJ2-1; 11 positions match TRBD2. The V and J ends lost 5 bases and 2 bases, in that order; junction bases with no gene match: 8. Per germline, CDR1 MNHEY and CDR2 SVGEGT. This CDR3 has 17 residues. In DNA, the CDR3 is TGTGCCAGCAGTATATATGCTAGCGGGAGGCCCTACAATGAGCAGTTCTTC. Amino acids: CASSIYASGRPYNEQFF.

V is TRBV15 and J is TRBJ2-1; 11 bases fit TRBD2. This CDR3 comprises 17 residues. CDR1 is LNHNV and CDR2 is YYDKDF in the germline V gene (reference sequence). J lost 6 bases, V lost 5 bases, and 12 bases had no gene match. This CDR3 is CATSLNSGTSGFNEQFF. CDR3 nucleotides: TGTGCCACCAGCCTCAATTCCGGGACTAGCGGTTTCAATGAGCAGTTCTTC.

The V and J genes are TRBV4-1 and TRBJ1-5; no reliable D call. V gave up 0 bases and J gave up 2 bases, with 11 bases separating them. CDR1 MGHRA and CDR2 YSYEKL come from the germline V gene. The CDR3 loop spans 16 amino acids. The CDR3 is CASSQETYGGNQPQHF. CDR3 DNA sequence: TGCGCCAGCAGCCAAGAGACATACGGCGGCAATCAGCCCCAGCATTTT.

This rearrangement joins TRBV7-9 to TRBJ1-1; 9 positions match TRBD1. Germline V CDR1 and CDR2: SEHNR, FQNEAQ (reference sequence). V lost 9 bases and J lost 3; bases outside the gene matches: 5. The CDR3 runs 13 residues. The CDR3 DNA sequence: TGTGCCAGTAAGCGGACAGGGGACACTGAAGCTTTCTTT. Its translation: CASKRTGDTEAFF.

V usage is TRBV7-2 and J usage is TRBJ2-6; maybe TRBD1 (6 bases). The CDR3 runs 16 residues. Germline V gene data show CDR1 as SGHTA and CDR2 as FQGNSA. V lost 5 bases to trimming and J lost 0 bases, with 11 bases between them. The DNA of the CDR3 is TGTGCCAGCAGCCTGGGACAAATCTCTGGGGCCAACGTCCTGACTTTC. This translates into CASSLGQISGANVLTF.

The chain employs TRBV29-1 and TRBJ1-1; TRBD1 aligns across 12 bases. Germline V gene lookup returns CDR1 SQVTM and CDR2 ANQGSEA. The CDR3 has 16 amino acids. Trimming removed 8 bases from V and 5 bases from J; junction bases left unmatched: 15. CDR3: CSSTPGTGGAGTEAFF. The CDR3 DNA sequence: TGCAGCTCAACTCCCGGGACAGGGGGCGCAGGGACTGAAGCTTTCTTT.

This chain joins TRBV27 and TRBJ2-3, with 11 bases that match TRBD1. Germline V gene data show CDR1 as MNHEY and CDR2 as SMNVEV (reference sequence). This CDR3 has 17 residues. V shed 4 bases, J shed 3 bases, and the junction held 9 bases outside the gene matches. Here the CDR3 reads CASSSLRGTGGTDTQYF. The DNA for the CDR3 is TGTGCCAGCAGTTCTCTTCGAGGGACAGGGGGAACAGATACGCAGTATTTT.

This chain connects TRBV18 to TRBJ2-5; D gene ambiguous. V was shortened by 2 bases and J by 1 base, with 8 bases between the two germline ends. The CDR3 spans 14 residues. The germline V gene encodes CDR1 KGHSH and CDR2 LQKENI. CDR3 region: CASSPVGSQETQYF. DNA of the CDR3: TGTGCCAGCTCACCAGTTGGTAGCCAAGAGACCCAGTACTTC.